The present T cell receptor beta chain was sequenced within a study of blood T cell repertoires in COVID-19. Across the whole study: Spain, Italy and the United States supplied samples that represented acute and convalescent COVID-19. PBMCs, B-cell-depleted T cells, or T cells provided the cDNA or gDNA that made up the material.

V lost 4 bases, J lost 4 bases, and 3 bases stayed unmatched. There are 13 residues in the CDR3. CDR1 KGHDR and CDR2 SFDVKD come from the germline V gene. In the study's own analysis: Nucleated cell counts were estimated from reference gene primer amplification. Some clones are missing from TCRdb's copy, which holds only in-frame ones; the method was immunoSEQ multiplex PCR. The DNA gave D and trimming, while V, J and clone size come from that table. This sample has 200,000 to 250,000 clones, with approximately 86% found just once. The chain recombines TRBV24-1 with TRBJ2-7, with 7 bases fitting TRBD1. The clonotype comes from a man aged 18-30 years with active or convalescent COVID-19. The specimen sequenced was peripheral blood. The DNA for the CDR3 is TGTGCCACCAGTGAGGCGACAGGGTACGAGCAGTACTTC. It encodes CATSEATGYEQYF.